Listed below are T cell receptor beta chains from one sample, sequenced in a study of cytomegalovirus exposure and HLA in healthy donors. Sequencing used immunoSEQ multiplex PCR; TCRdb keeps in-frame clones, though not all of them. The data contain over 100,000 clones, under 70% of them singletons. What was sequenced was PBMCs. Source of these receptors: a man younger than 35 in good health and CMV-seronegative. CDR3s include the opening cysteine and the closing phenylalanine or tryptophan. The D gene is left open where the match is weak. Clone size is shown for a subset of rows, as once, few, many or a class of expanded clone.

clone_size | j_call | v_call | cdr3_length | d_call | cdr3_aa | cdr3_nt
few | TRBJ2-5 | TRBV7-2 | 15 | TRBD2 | CASSPQTSGSETQYF | TGTGCCAGCAGCCCTCAGACTAGCGGGAGTGAGACCCAGTACTTC
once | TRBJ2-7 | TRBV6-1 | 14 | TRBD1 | CASGFGTASYEQYF | TGTGCCAGCGGGTTTGGGACAGCCTCCTACGAGCAGTACTTC
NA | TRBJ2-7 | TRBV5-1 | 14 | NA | CASSLGAPVNEQYF | TGCGCCAGCAGCTTGGGGGCCCCCGTCAACGAGCAGTACTTC
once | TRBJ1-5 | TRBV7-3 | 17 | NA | CASSRNRDRIKNQPQHF | TGTGCCAGCAGCAGGAACCGAGACAGAATAAAAAATCAGCCCCAGCATTTT
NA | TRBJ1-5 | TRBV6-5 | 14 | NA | CASSYSDTYQPQHF | TGTGCCAGCAGTTACTCGGACACCTATCAGCCCCAGCATTTT
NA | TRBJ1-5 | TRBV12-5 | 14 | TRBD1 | CASAPTGPNQPQHF | TGTGCTAGTGCCCCGACAGGGCCAAATCAGCCCCAGCATTTT
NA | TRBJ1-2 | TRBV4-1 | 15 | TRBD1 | CASSQVTPGGSGYTF | TGCGCCAGCAGCCAAGTCACGCCAGGGGGCTCTGGCTACACCTTC
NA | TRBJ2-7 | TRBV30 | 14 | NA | CAWGTGEFTYEQYF | TGTGCCTGGGGAACAGGCGAATTCACCTACGAGCAGTACTTC
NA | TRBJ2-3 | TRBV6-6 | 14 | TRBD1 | CASSSAGQAGTQYF | TGTGCCAGCAGTTCCGCCGGACAGGCTGGTACGCAGTATTTT
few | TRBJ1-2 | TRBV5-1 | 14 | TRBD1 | CASSLARDRPSYTF | TGCGCCAGCAGCTTGGCCCGGGACAGACCGTCCTACACCTTC
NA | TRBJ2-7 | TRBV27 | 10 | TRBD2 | CASSLGGEYF | TGTGCCAGCAGTTTAGGGGGGGAGTACTTC
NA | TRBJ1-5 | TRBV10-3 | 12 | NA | CAISATNQPQHF | TGTGCCATCAGTGCTACTAATCAGCCCCAGCATTTT
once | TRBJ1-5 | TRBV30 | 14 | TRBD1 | CAWRDRGGDQPQHF | TGTGCCTGGAGGGACAGGGGGGGAGATCAGCCCCAGCATTTT
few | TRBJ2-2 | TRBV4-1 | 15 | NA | CASSHAPRDTGELFF | TGCGCCAGCAGCCACGCCCCCCGGGACACCGGGGAGCTGTTTTTT
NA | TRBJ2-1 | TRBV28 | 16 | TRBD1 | CASSSSGTGGLDEQFF | TGTGCCAGCAGTTCCTCCGGGACAGGGGGCTTGGATGAGCAGTTCTTC
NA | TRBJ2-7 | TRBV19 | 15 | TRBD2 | CASTPPASGGYEQYF | TGTGCCAGTACCCCCCCAGCTAGCGGGGGGTACGAGCAGTACTTC
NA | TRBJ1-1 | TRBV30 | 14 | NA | CAWSVVAGNTEAFF | TGTGCCTGGAGTGTTGTGGCGGGGAACACTGAAGCTTTCTTT
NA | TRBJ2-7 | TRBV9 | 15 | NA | CASSVVSDPTYEQYF | TGTGCCAGCAGCGTAGTCAGCGACCCGACCTACGAGCAGTACTTC
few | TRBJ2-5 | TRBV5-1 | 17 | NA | CASSLPPRGFYQETQYF | TGCGCCAGCAGCCTACCCCCCAGGGGTTTTTACCAAGAGACCCAGTACTTC
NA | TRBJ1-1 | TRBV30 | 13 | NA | CAWSRTDTTEAFF | TGTGCCTGGTCACGGACGGACACCACTGAAGCTTTCTTT
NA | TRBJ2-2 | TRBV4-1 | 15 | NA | CASSSLKNNTGELFF | TGCGCCAGCAGCTCCCTAAAAAATAACACCGGGGAGCTGTTTTTT
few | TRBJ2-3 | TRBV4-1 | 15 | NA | CASIASAAGADTQYF | TGCGCCAGCATAGCTAGCGCCGCTGGGGCAGATACGCAGTATTTT
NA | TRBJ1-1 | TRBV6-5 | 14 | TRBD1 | CASRGTGGVTEAFF | TGTGCCAGCAGAGGAACAGGGGGAGTCACTGAAGCTTTCTTT
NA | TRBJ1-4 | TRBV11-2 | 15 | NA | CASSFRRGSNEKLFF | TGTGCCAGCAGCTTTCGAAGGGGCTCTAATGAAAAACTGTTTTTT
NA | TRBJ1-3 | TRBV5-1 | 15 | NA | CASSLPASSGNTIYF | TGCGCCAGCAGCTTGCCCGCGAGCTCTGGAAACACCATATATTTT
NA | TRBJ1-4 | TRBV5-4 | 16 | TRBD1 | CASSLGRGTGHEKLFF | TGTGCCAGCAGCTTAGGACGCGGGACAGGTCATGAAAAACTGTTTTTT
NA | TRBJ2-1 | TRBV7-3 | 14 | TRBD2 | CASSLGLAGGIQFF | TGTGCCAGCAGCTTAGGACTAGCGGGGGGGATCCAGTTCTTC
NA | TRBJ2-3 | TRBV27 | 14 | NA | CASSSRGWADTQYF | TGTGCCAGCAGTTCAAGAGGTTGGGCAGATACGCAGTATTTT
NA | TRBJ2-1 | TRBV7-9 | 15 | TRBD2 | CASSLAAGGEGEQFF | TGTGCCAGCAGCTTAGCGGCGGGGGGGGAGGGTGAGCAGTTCTTC
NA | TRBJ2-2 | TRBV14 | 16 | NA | CASSQDHGSGTGELFF | TGTGCCAGCAGCCAAGATCACGGGAGCGGCACCGGGGAGCTGTTTTTT
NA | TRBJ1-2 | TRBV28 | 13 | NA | CASSLYRESGYTF | TGTGCCAGCAGTTTATACAGGGAGAGCGGCTACACCTTC
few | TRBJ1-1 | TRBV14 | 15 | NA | CASTRIDGINTEAFF | TGTGCCAGCACCCGAATCGACGGGATTAACACTGAAGCTTTCTTT
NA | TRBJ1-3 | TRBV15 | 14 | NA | CATSRPEKQNTIYF | TGTGCCACCAGCAGACCCGAAAAGCAAAACACCATATATTTT
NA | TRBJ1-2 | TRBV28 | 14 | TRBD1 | CASSYTGVDYGYTF | TGTGCCAGCAGCTATACAGGGGTTGACTATGGCTACACCTTC
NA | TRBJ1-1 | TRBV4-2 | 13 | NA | CASSQDIDTRAFF | TGTGCCAGCAGCCAAGATATCGACACCCGGGCTTTCTTT
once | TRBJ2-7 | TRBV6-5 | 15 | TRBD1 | CASSRDRGSTYEQYF | TGTGCCAGCAGTAGGGACAGGGGGTCAACCTACGAGCAGTACTTC
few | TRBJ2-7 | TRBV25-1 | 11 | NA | CASSEGSEQYF | TGTGCCAGCAGTGAGGGGAGCGAGCAGTACTTC
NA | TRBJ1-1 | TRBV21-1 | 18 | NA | CASSPKPRTGSGSTEAFF | TGTGCCAGCAGCCCCAAGCCTAGGACAGGGTCGGGGAGCACTGAAGCTTTCTTT
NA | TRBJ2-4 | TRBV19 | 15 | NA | CATGFQGIAKNIQYF | TGTGCCACAGGTTTTCAGGGGATAGCCAAAAACATTCAGTACTTC
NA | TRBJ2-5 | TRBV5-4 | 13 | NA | CASSLGGRETQYF | TGTGCCAGCAGCTTGGGGGGGAGGGAGACCCAGTACTTC
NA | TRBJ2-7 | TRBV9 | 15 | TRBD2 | CASSAGTSGSYEQYF | TGTGCCAGCAGCGCGGGGACTAGCGGGTCCTACGAGCAGTACTTC
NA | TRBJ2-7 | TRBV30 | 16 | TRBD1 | CAWSVVRGQGTYEQYF | TGTGCCTGGAGTGTCGTCAGGGGGCAAGGTACTTACGAGCAGTACTTC
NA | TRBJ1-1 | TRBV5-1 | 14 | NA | CASSRQGRNTEAFF | TGCGCCAGCAGCCGGCAGGGGCGGAACACTGAAGCTTTCTTT
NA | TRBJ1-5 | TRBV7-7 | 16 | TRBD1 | CASSSPRGQGNQPQHF | TGTGCCAGCAGCTCACCCAGGGGGCAGGGCAATCAGCCCCAGCATTTT
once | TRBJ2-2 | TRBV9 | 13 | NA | CASSVDYTGELFF | TGTGCCAGCAGCGTAGATTATACCGGGGAGCTGTTTTTT